This T cell receptor beta chain was sequenced in a study of T cell responses to AZD1222 COVID-19 vaccine. The table came from immunoSEQ multiplex PCR; TCRdb's copy has only in-frame clones and leaves some out. The table records approximately 120,000 clones, approximately 87% of them present only once. The junction had 7 bases not matched to a gene; V was cut back by 4 bases and J by 4 bases. CDR1 GTSNPN and CDR2 SVGIG come from the germline V gene (reference sequence). The length of the CDR3 is 14 residues. The sequencing here drew on peripheral blood, taken on day 0 of AZD1222 vaccination. The chain couples TRBV30 to TRBJ2-1; 7 nucleotides agree with TRBD1. The receptor comes from an adult in good health. The chain's CDR3 is CAWNRDSSYNEQFF. The CDR3, as DNA: TGTGCCTGGAACCGGGACAGCAGTTACAATGAGCAGTTCTTC.